A selection of T cell receptor beta chains follows, all from one sample in a study of blood T cell repertoires in COVID-19. TCRdb's copy holds only in-frame clones and misses some; the assay was immunoSEQ multiplex PCR. The top ten clones hold roughly 8% of a sample with some 530,000 clones, approximately 91% of them seen once. The sequenced sample consisted of PBMCs or T cells enriched from blood (not recorded which). These receptors all stem from a woman aged 60-75 years who had recovered from COVID-19. The conserved cysteine and the conserved F or W are not part of the CDR3 here.

V	J	CDR3
TRBV9	TRBJ2-2	ASSHPSSGGPKTNTGELF
TRBV2	TRBJ1-2	ASSDQTGNYGYT
TRBV5-1	TRBJ1-6	ASSLAYRGLSPLH
TRBV6-5	TRBJ1-2	ASGRDRGGYT
TRBV5-1	TRBJ2-2	ASMVSGDSTGELF
TRBV5-1	TRBJ2-5	ASSSRTSVETQY
TRBV4-1	TRBJ1-4	ASSPYVGAGEKLF
TRBV5-1	TRBJ2-3	ASSPDGGGITDTQY
TRBV21-1	TRBJ1-3	ASSKVKREGSGNTIY
TRBV5-4	TRBJ1-6	ASSPQGTHNSPLH
TRBV7-2	TRBJ2-1	ASSLIGNEQF
TRBV6-1	TRBJ2-1	ASSEGTSFFNEQF
TRBV28	TRBJ1-2	ASSSGQDYGYT
TRBV30	TRBJ2-1	AWTTSGAEQF
TRBV5-1	TRBJ1-1	ASSLEGGTEAF
TRBV7-2	TRBJ2-1	ASRLRLAGGENEQF
TRBV7-9	TRBJ2-3	ASSSLGRGARTDTQY
TRBV12-5	TRBJ2-1	ASGLTTGLADRYSYNEQF
TRBV6-2/TRBV6-3	TRBJ1-6	ASSLGQGRGSPLH
TRBV24-1	TRBJ2-3	ATSATGSDTQY
TRBV6-5	TRBJ1-1	ASSYSPGTEAF
TRBV6-1	TRBJ1-6	ASSGNPRKQAVLYSPLH
TRBV2	TRBJ1-5	ASTGDSFSNQPQH
TRBV6-5	TRBJ1-2	ASKDSLGAYYGYT
TRBV4-1	TRBJ1-2	ASSQVNTGYGYT
TRBV5-1	TRBJ1-1	ASSFGPNTEAF
TRBV2	TRBJ1-1	ASTGQVNTEAF
TRBV19	TRBJ1-5	ASSIGGQPQH
TRBV27	TRBJ1-6	ASSGSSYNSPLH
TRBV6-1	TRBJ1-1	ASSEAGGRAF
TRBV13	TRBJ2-1	ASSLLGATYNEQF
TRBV30	TRBJ1-2	AWSVLGTGGYT